The rows below give T cell receptor beta chains drawn from one sample of a study of T cell responses to AZD1222 COVID-19 vaccine. Generated by immunoSEQ multiplex PCR, the TCRdb table keeps only in-frame clones and is missing some. Of 70,000 or so clones in the sample, around 87% are singletons; the top ten hold nearly 25%. The input for sequencing was peripheral blood, taken on day 0 of AZD1222 vaccination. These receptors were taken from an adult in good health. CDR3s include the opening cysteine and the closing phenylalanine or tryptophan. Fields, in order: V gene, D gene, clone size, J gene, CDR3 protein, CDR3 DNA. The D gene is left open where the match is weak. Where a row states a size, it is once, few, many or the class of an expanded clone; other rows omit it.

V: TRBV6-5; D: TRBD2; size: .; J: TRBJ2-1; CDR3: CASSYNAGGEQFF; DNA: TGTGCCAGCAGTTATAATGCGGGAGGTGAGCAGTTCTTC
V: TRBV4-1; D: TRBD1; size: .; J: TRBJ1-1; CDR3: CASRIEGQIMNTEAFF; DNA: TGCGCCAGCCGAATCGAGGGACAGATTATGAACACTGAAGCTTTCTTT
V: TRBV28; D: .; size: .; J: TRBJ2-4; CDR3: CASSVRALAKNIQYF; DNA: TGTGCCAGCAGTGTTCGGGCCCTAGCCAAAAACATTCAGTACTTC
V: TRBV28; D: TRBD1; size: .; J: TRBJ1-2; CDR3: CASRTSTGGYTF; DNA: TGTGCCAGCAGGACCTCGACAGGGGGCTACACCTTC
V: TRBV21-1; D: .; size: .; J: TRBJ1-2; CDR3: CASSKVAGQSYGYTF; DNA: TGTGCCAGCAGCAAAGTCGCAGGTCAGAGCTATGGCTACACCTTC
V: TRBV5-1; D: .; size: once; J: TRBJ1-1; CDR3: CASSSEGGRTEAFF; DNA: TGCGCCAGCAGCTCGGAGGGGGGTAGGACTGAAGCTTTCTTT
V: TRBV7-9; D: .; size: .; J: TRBJ1-1; CDR3: CASSLVSEAFF; DNA: TGTGCCAGCAGCTTAGTTTCTGAAGCTTTCTTT
V: TRBV3-1/TRBV3-2; D: .; size: .; J: TRBJ1-1; CDR3: CASSQDTAGNTEAFF; DNA: TGTGCCAGCAGCCAAGATACGGCCGGGAACACTGAAGCTTTCTTT
V: TRBV19; D: .; size: .; J: TRBJ1-1; CDR3: CASSRSGAGRANTEAFF; DNA: TGTGCCAGTAGTCGGTCGGGAGCCGGGAGGGCGAACACTGAAGCTTTCTTT
V: TRBV3-1/TRBV3-2; D: TRBD1; size: .; J: TRBJ2-7; CDR3: CASSQGHRGYEQYF; DNA: TGTGCCAGCAGCCAAGGGCACAGGGGCTACGAGCAGTACTTC
V: TRBV7-3; D: .; size: .; J: TRBJ2-1; CDR3: CASSLDGSSYNEQFF; DNA: TGTGCCAGCAGCTTGGACGGTAGCTCCTACAATGAGCAGTTCTTC
V: TRBV2; D: .; size: .; J: TRBJ1-6; CDR3: CASRTDSNSPLHF; DNA: TGTGCCAGCAGGACGGACAGTAATTCACCCCTCCACTTT
V: TRBV4-1; D: TRBD1; size: .; J: TRBJ2-2; CDR3: CASSRGTEEITGELFF; DNA: TGCGCCAGCAGCCGAGGGACAGAAGAGATCACCGGGGAGCTGTTTTTT
V: TRBV18; D: TRBD1; size: .; J: TRBJ2-7; CDR3: CASSPGTGGFYEQYF; DNA: TGTGCCAGCTCACCCGGGACAGGGGGGTTCTACGAGCAGTACTTC
V: TRBV7-2; D: .; size: .; J: TRBJ2-1; CDR3: CASSLTGMNEQFF; DNA: TGTGCCAGCAGCTTAACAGGGATGAATGAGCAGTTCTTC
V: TRBV29-1; D: TRBD1; size: .; J: TRBJ2-2; CDR3: CSVNSGTGTGELFF; DNA: TGCAGCGTCAACTCCGGGACAGGCACCGGGGAGCTGTTTTTT
V: TRBV5-1; D: .; size: .; J: TRBJ1-1; CDR3: CASRRGLNTEAFF; DNA: TGCGCCAGCCGTAGAGGTTTAAACACTGAAGCTTTCTTT
V: TRBV4-3; D: .; size: .; J: TRBJ1-1; CDR3: CASSQALGRTEAFF; DNA: TGCGCCAGCAGCCAAGCCCTAGGACGGACTGAAGCTTTCTTT
V: TRBV19; D: .; size: .; J: TRBJ1-5; CDR3: CASQREGIGQPQHF; DNA: TGTGCCAGCCAAAGGGAGGGGATCGGTCAGCCCCAGCATTTT
V: TRBV5-5; D: TRBD1; size: .; J: TRBJ2-7; CDR3: CASSFSDRGPGEQYF; DNA: TGTGCCAGCAGCTTCTCCGACAGGGGTCCGGGGGAGCAGTACTTC
V: TRBV5-6; D: TRBD2; size: .; J: TRBJ2-3; CDR3: CASSLVSGTGTDTQYF; DNA: TGTGCCAGCAGCTTGGTGAGCGGGACTGGCACAGATACGCAGTATTTT
V: TRBV10-3; D: .; size: .; J: TRBJ1-1; CDR3: CATATGQTRGTEAFF; DNA: TGTGCCACGGCTACGGGACAAACGAGGGGCACTGAAGCTTTCTTT
V: TRBV19; D: .; size: .; J: TRBJ1-2; CDR3: CASSIGTGFYGYTF; DNA: TGTGCCAGTAGTATCGGCACAGGGTTCTATGGCTACACCTTC
V: TRBV13; D: .; size: once; J: TRBJ1-4; CDR3: CASSLGGVGRKLFF; DNA: TGTGCCAGCAGCTTAGGCGGGGTAGGCAGAAAACTGTTTTTT
V: TRBV28; D: TRBD1; size: once; J: TRBJ1-4; CDR3: CASRTFRGLGEKLFF; DNA: TGTGCCAGCAGGACATTCAGGGGGCTTGGTGAAAAACTGTTTTTT
V: TRBV12-5; D: .; size: once; J: TRBJ1-1; CDR3: CASAGGGAEAFF; DNA: TGTGCTAGTGCTGGGGGAGGGGCTGAAGCTTTCTTT
V: TRBV3-1/TRBV3-2; D: TRBD1; size: .; J: TRBJ2-2; CDR3: CAAQGAIGELFF; DNA: TGTGCCGCGCAGGGGGCTATCGGGGAGCTGTTTTTT
V: TRBV15; D: .; size: .; J: TRBJ1-1; CDR3: CATSRTENTEAFF; DNA: TGTGCCACCAGCAGGACGGAGAACACTGAAGCTTTCTTT
V: TRBV30; D: .; size: .; J: TRBJ1-1; CDR3: CAGLKGSEAFF; DNA: TGTGCCGGTCTGAAAGGATCTGAAGCTTTCTTT
V: TRBV28; D: .; size: .; J: TRBJ1-5; CDR3: CASSTVGPQHF; DNA: TGTGCCAGCAGTACCGTCGGGCCCCAGCATTTT
V: TRBV11-1; D: .; size: .; J: TRBJ2-1; CDR3: CASSSTRGLNEQFF; DNA: TGTGCCAGCAGCTCCACCCGGGGCCTCAATGAGCAGTTCTTC
V: TRBV2; D: TRBD1; size: .; J: TRBJ1-1; CDR3: CATEGIRDRENAFF; DNA: TGTGCCACAGAGGGAATCCGTGACAGGGAGAATGCTTTCTTT
V: TRBV28; D: .; size: .; J: TRBJ1-1; CDR3: CASSQGRRNTEAFF; DNA: TGTGCCAGCAGTCAGGGGAGGCGGAACACTGAAGCTTTCTTT
V: TRBV28; D: .; size: .; J: TRBJ2-2; CDR3: CASSPEGVANTGELFF; DNA: TGTGCCAGCAGCCCTGAGGGGGTGGCGAACACCGGGGAGCTGTTTTTT
V: TRBV7-2; D: TRBD2; size: .; J: TRBJ2-5; CDR3: CASSTSGHQETQYF; DNA: TGTGCCAGCAGTACTAGCGGGCACCAAGAGACCCAGTACTTC
V: TRBV7-3; D: .; size: once; J: TRBJ2-6; CDR3: CASSFTYSGANVLTF; DNA: TGTGCCAGCAGCTTTACATACTCTGGGGCCAACGTCCTGACTTTC
V: TRBV4-2; D: .; size: .; J: TRBJ2-3; CDR3: CASSQEARRGGRDTQYF; DNA: TGTGCCAGCAGCCAAGAGGCCCGGAGGGGGGGGAGGGATACGCAGTATTTT
V: TRBV7-6; D: TRBD1; size: once; J: TRBJ1-1; CDR3: CASSLGGQGGTEAFF; DNA: TGTGCCAGCAGCTTAGGGGGCCAGGGGGGCACTGAAGCTTTCTTT
V: TRBV10-3; D: TRBD1; size: once; J: TRBJ1-5; CDR3: CAISARTGGNQPQHF; DNA: TGTGCCATCAGTGCCCGGACAGGCGGCAATCAGCCCCAGCATTTT
V: TRBV11-2; D: .; size: .; J: TRBJ2-5; CDR3: CASSLRAGQGWQETQYF; DNA: TGTGCCAGCAGCTTGAGGGCGGGGCAGGGGTGGCAAGAGACCCAGTACTTC
V: TRBV7-9; D: .; size: .; J: TRBJ1-1; CDR3: CASSSKATEAFF; DNA: TGTGCCAGCAGCTCTAAAGCCACTGAAGCTTTCTTT
V: TRBV7-6; D: TRBD1; size: .; J: TRBJ1-2; CDR3: CASSPRTGDYTF; DNA: TGTGCCAGCAGCCCGAGGACAGGCGACTACACCTTC
V: TRBV10-2; D: .; size: .; J: TRBJ1-4; CDR3: CASRDVTQEKLFF; DNA: TGCGCCAGCAGGGACGTCACACAAGAAAAACTGTTTTTT
V: TRBV2; D: .; size: .; J: TRBJ1-1; CDR3: CASTRRETEAFF; DNA: TGTGCCAGCACTCGGAGGGAAACTGAAGCTTTCTTT
V: TRBV6-5; D: .; size: few; J: TRBJ1-1; CDR3: CASRGAMNTEAFF; DNA: TGTGCCAGCCGCGGGGCGATGAACACTGAAGCTTTCTTT
V: TRBV6-1; D: .; size: .; J: TRBJ1-5; CDR3: CASSDIGVSNQPQHF; DNA: TGTGCCAGCAGTGACATAGGCGTAAGCAATCAGCCCCAGCATTTT
V: TRBV7-3; D: .; size: .; J: TRBJ1-5; CDR3: CASSPARRDNYSNQPQHF; DNA: TGTGCCAGCAGTCCAGCCCGCCGGGACAATTATAGCAATCAGCCCCAGCATTTT
V: TRBV7-3; D: TRBD2; size: .; J: TRBJ2-7; CDR3: CASSLTSGGAHEQYF; DNA: TGTGCCAGCAGCTTAACTAGCGGGGGGGCCCACGAGCAGTACTTC
V: TRBV9; D: TRBD2; size: .; J: TRBJ2-2; CDR3: CASSVASGGGAGELFF; DNA: TGTGCCAGCAGCGTAGCAAGCGGGGGGGGCGCCGGGGAGCTGTTTTTT
V: TRBV19; D: .; size: few; J: TRBJ1-2; CDR3: CASSISVAGRPNYGYTF; DNA: TGTGCCAGTAGTATATCAGTAGCGGGACGCCCTAACTATGGCTACACCTTC
V: TRBV5-1; D: .; size: few; J: TRBJ1-6; CDR3: CASSLGDQGKSPLHF; DNA: TGCGCCAGCAGCCTGGGTGACCAGGGTAAATCACCCCTCCACTTT
V: TRBV7-9; D: .; size: .; J: TRBJ1-2; CDR3: CASSLDRVGYTF; DNA: TGTGCCAGCAGCTTAGACAGGGTTGGCTACACCTTC
V: TRBV7-9; D: TRBD1; size: .; J: TRBJ1-1; CDR3: CASSYGQGVGAFF; DNA: TGTGCCAGCAGTTATGGACAGGGCGTGGGAGCTTTCTTT
V: TRBV6-5; D: TRBD1; size: .; J: TRBJ2-2; CDR3: CASRPGTDTGELFF; DNA: TGTGCCAGCAGACCCGGGACAGACACCGGGGAGCTGTTTTTT